The source of this T cell receptor beta chain is a study of post-analysis software for immune sequencing data. Across the study: Some patients lacked subtype; others had relapsing-remitting, secondary progressive or progressive-relapsing disease. Broader study findings: Five TRBV segments (TRBV5-6, TRBV5-1 and TRBV20-1 among them) occurred more frequently in patients than in controls. Same-batch samples co-clustered strongly by F measure.

Note on this clonotype: Its antigen remains unknown.

The CDR3 loop spans 16 amino acids. Germline values: CDR1 SGHRS, CDR2 YFSETQ. V lost 1 base to trimming and J lost 4 bases; unmatched junction nucleotides: 6. The authors incorporated unique molecular identifiers into the TCR beta cDNA libraries. The yield from around 1 to 10 million T cells was roughly 0.5 million cDNA molecules in total. Using its own MiXCR run on the PCR reads, TCRdb lists one record per CDR3 protein. The sample yields 820,000 or so distinct CDR3 sequences, around 50% seen once. Input material: blood. The chain has TRBV5-1 and TRBJ2-3, with TRBD1 matching 10 bases. The sequence came from a girl aged 10-17 years with multiple sclerosis. CDR3 sequence (DNA): TGCGCCAGCAGCTTGCCTCGGACAGGGGGATCAGATACGCAGTATTTT. Encoded protein: CASSLPRTGGSDTQYF.